This T cell receptor (beta chain) was identified in a study of identical twins. This clonotype has a handful of counts. Germline lookup yields CDR1 ENHRY and CDR2 SYGVKD. The CDR3 is 15 residues long. Trimming removed 11 bases from V and 5 bases from J; junction bases left unmatched: 12. Each CDR3 protein is one row after TCRdb ran MiXCR on the 5' RACE reads. The data hold about 530,000 distinct CDR3 sequences, with 20% to 25% observed a single time. These data also featured in a second study, about yellow fever vaccine responses in identical twins.

The TCR was taken from a woman between 18 and 29 years old in good health. Sequencing was performed on CD4+ T cells sorted from blood. The chain combines TRBV10-3 with TRBJ2-5; 12 nucleotides line up with TRBD2. CDR3 DNA sequence: TGTGCCGCTTCTAGCGGGAGGGCCTCCGGGGAGACCCAGTACTTC. It codes for CAASSGRASGETQYF.